This T cell receptor (beta chain) was recorded in a study of cytomegalovirus exposure and HLA in healthy donors. Turning to this clone: What it recognizes is unknown.

The PCR had 60 Vbeta and 13 Jbeta primers. This table comes from immunoSEQ multiplex PCR, and its TCRdb copy is limited to in-frame clones, with some not included. The sample includes 100,000 to 150,000 clones, over 70% of them seen just once. Findings of the study overall: Later analysis suggested links between common viral pathogens and several top significant clusters. Productive status was seen about 90% or about 30% of the time for most TCR beta V segments in an earlier analysis. Looking again later, the authors saw that most CMV-associated TCR beta chains seemed HLA-restricted.

This TCR was recovered from a female donor in good health and CMV-seronegative. Sequenced input: PBMCs.

CDR3 coding DNA: TGTGCCAGCAGCGCTGGACAGGGGGCATACTCAGATACGCAGTATTTT. It specifies CASSAGQGAYSDTQYF. The gene calls are TRBV11-3 and TRBJ2-3; 11 bases match TRBD1. Germline V CDR1 and CDR2: SGHNT, YENEEA. V gave up 5 bases and J gave up 4 bases; unmatched junction bases: 8. The CDR3 length is 16 residues.